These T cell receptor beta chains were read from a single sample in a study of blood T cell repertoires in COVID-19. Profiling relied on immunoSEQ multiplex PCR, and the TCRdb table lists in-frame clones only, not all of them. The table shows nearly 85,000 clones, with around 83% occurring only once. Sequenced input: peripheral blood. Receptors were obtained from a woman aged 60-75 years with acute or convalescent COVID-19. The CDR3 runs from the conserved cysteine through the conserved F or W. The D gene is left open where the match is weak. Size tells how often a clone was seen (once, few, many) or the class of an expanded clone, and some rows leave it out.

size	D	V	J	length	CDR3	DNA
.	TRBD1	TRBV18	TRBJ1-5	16	CASSPREGGIDQPQHF	TGTGCCAGCTCACCACGGGAAGGGGGCATAGATCAGCCCCAGCATTTT
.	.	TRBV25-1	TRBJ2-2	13	CASSESGFGELFF	TGTGCCAGCAGTGAGTCGGGTTTCGGGGAGCTGTTTTTT
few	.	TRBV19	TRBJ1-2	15	CASSAGVGANYGYTF	TGTGCCAGTAGCGCCGGGGTGGGAGCTAACTATGGCTACACCTTC
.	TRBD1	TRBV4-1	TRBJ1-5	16	CASSRTGGNGNQPQHF	TGCGCCAGCAGTCGCACAGGGGGCAATGGAAATCAGCCCCAGCATTTT
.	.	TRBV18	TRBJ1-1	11	CASSPEFEAFF	TGTGCCAGCTCACCAGAGTTTGAAGCTTTCTTT
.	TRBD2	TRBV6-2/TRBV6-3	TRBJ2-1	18	CASSYSPGLAGAGGEQFF	TGTGCCAGCAGTTACTCCCCGGGACTAGCGGGGGCCGGGGGTGAGCAGTTCTTC
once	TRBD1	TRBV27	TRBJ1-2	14	CASSLRGTGAGYTF	TGTGCCAGCAGTTTAAGGGGGACAGGCGCTGGCTACACCTTC
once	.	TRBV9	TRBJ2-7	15	CASSVGRVGTYEQYF	TGTGCCAGCAGCGTAGGCAGGGTGGGGACCTACGAGCAGTACTTC
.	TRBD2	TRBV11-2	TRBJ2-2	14	CASSLAGGGMELFF	TGTGCCAGCAGCTTGGCCGGGGGGGGAATGGAGCTGTTTTTT
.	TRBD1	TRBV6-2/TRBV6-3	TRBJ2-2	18	CASSYSKDRGLNTGELFF	TGTGCCAGCAGTTACTCGAAGGACAGGGGCTTAAACACCGGGGAGCTGTTTTTT
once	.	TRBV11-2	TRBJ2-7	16	CASSIRGNREGNEQYF	TGTGCCAGCAGCATCAGGGGTAACCGGGAAGGCAACGAGCAGTACTTC